This T cell receptor beta chain stems from a study of cytomegalovirus exposure and HLA in healthy donors. The germline V and J ends were trimmed by 3 bases and 0 bases, with 10 bases remaining between them. Germline V gene data show CDR1 as SGHRS and CDR2 as YFSETQ. This CDR3 comprises 14 residues. This PCR relied on a set of 60 Vbeta primers and 13 Jbeta primers. Per the original methods: Later, an analysis found roughly 80 million unique TCR beta chains, and roughly 10 million of these were shared. The assay was immunoSEQ multiplex PCR, and TCRdb's table has in-frame clones only and misses some. That table supplies the V and J calls and clone size; D and trimming were determined from the DNA. Among under 250,000 clones listed, about 85% were seen once.

This TCR came from a girl between 2 and 10 years old in good health and CMV-seronegative. The chain uses TRBV5-1 and TRBJ2-7; D may be TRBD2 (6 bases). The sequenced sample consisted of PBMCs. The CDR3 nucleotides are TGCGCCAGCAGCTGGCGGGGAGCCTCCTACGAGCAGTACTTC. Its translation: CASSWRGASYEQYF.